This T cell receptor (beta chain) was sequenced for a study of T-cell memory formation after mild COVID-19. Study context: For the most part, TCR clusters were specific to one donor. Whole-study results and caveats: In second-wave clones peaking day 37, SARS-CoV-2 specificity remained unconfirmed. Contracting CD4+ clones were located mainly in CM and EM, and CD8+ clones in EMRA. Contracting clones, day 15 to 85, had balanced CD4/CD8, and later expanders favored CD4+.

CDR1 is SQVTM, CDR2 ANQGSEA, per germline. V was cut by 3 bases and J by 4 bases, with 7 bases left in between. This CDR3 region has 12 residues. There are a few counts of this clonotype. Its antigen is currently unknown. TCRdb fed the 5' RACE reads into MiXCR, producing one record per CDR3 protein. The sample includes 350,000 or so distinct CDR3 sequences, roughly 21% of them seen just once. The TCR sequence derives from an adult woman who had mild COVID-19 (a few samples of this study predate the infection). Cell type and time point are not known. The specimen sequenced was PBMCs or a T cell subset sorted from them (not recorded which). V usage is TRBV29-1 and J usage is TRBJ1-3; no clear D gene. DNA for the CDR3: TGCAGCGTTGAGACCGGGGGAAACACCATATATTTT. Protein sequence: CSVETGGNTIYF.